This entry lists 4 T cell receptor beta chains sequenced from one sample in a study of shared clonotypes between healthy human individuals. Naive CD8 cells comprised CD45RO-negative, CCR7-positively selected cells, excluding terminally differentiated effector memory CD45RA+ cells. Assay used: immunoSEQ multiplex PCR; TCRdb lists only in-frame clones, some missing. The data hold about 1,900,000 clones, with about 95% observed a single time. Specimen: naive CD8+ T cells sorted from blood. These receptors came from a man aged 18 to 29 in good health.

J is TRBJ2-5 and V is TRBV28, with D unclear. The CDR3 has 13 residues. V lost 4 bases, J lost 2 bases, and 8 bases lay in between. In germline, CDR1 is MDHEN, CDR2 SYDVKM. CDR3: CASSYTEQETQYF. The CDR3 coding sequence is TGTGCCAGCAGTTATACCGAGCAAGAGACCCAGTACTTC.

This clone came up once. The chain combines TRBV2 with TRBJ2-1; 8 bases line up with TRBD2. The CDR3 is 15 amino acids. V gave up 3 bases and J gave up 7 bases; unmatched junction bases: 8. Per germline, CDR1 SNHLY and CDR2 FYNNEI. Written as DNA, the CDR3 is TGTGCCAGCAGTGATACCCGGGGGGGTTTTAATGAGCAGTTCTTC. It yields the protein CASSDTRGGFNEQFF. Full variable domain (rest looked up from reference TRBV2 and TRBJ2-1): EPEVTQTPSHQVTQMGQEVILRCVPISNHLYFYWYRQILGQKVEFLVSFYNNEISEKSEIFDDQFSVERPDGSNFTLKIRSTKLEDSAMYFCASSDTRGGFNEQFFGPGTRLTVL.

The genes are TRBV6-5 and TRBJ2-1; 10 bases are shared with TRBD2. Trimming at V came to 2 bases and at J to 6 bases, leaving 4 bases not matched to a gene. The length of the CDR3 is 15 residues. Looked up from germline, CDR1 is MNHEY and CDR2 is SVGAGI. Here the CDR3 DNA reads TGTGCCAGCAGTTACGGCGCTAGCGGGAGCAATGAGCAGTTCTTC. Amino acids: CASSYGASGSNEQFF.

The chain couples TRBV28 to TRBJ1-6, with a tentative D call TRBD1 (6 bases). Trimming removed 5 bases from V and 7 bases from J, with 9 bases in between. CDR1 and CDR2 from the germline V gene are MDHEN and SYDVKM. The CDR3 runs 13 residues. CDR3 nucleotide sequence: TGTGCCAGCAGTCTGGGGGCAAATTCACCCCTCCACTTT. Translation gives CASSLGANSPLHF.